This T cell receptor (beta chain) was sequenced during a study of brain T cells in children with intractable seizures (dated by TCRdb to 2020 to 2023). Study-wide context: As a first screen for immune gene transcripts, resected brain tissue from 40 to 60 pediatric epilepsy surgery cases was run on a NanoString immunology panel. Among the 12 selected surgery cases, eight also had pre-surgery blood sequenced, leaving four with brain tissue only. General study outcomes and caveats: Viral specificity was inferred solely from CDR3 sequence similarity, and the HCMV serostatus of the patients was not known. Because sequencing depth was different between pre-surgery and post-surgery blood, clones absent from the pre-surgery sample may reflect undersampling.

TCR beta chain sequences were generated from genomic DNA using the immunoSEQ assay. The original methods were these. CDR3 sequences not starting with the conserved framework cysteine at position 104 were manually removed. To get clonality, the normalized Shannon's Diversity Index was subtracted from one, giving values from 0 (maximal diversity) to 1 (oligoclonal). Chi-squared comparison-of-proportions tests were used to check whether the frequency of the same CDR3 differed between samples, for example brain versus blood. Public clonotypes were found through immuneACCESS searches, while the VDJdb browser was used to judge similarity to known antiviral clonotypes. TCRdb took this table from immuneACCESS and kept in-frame rearrangements with V and J called. Such tables lack part of the clones; where checked against another copy, unresolved V genes explain under half of the gap, and the rest is unexplained. That table supplies the V and J calls and clone size; D and trimming were determined from the DNA. This sample comprises approximately 330,000 clones, more than 85% of them detected only once. Under 7% of the sample belongs to the ten largest clones.

V loses 1 base of germline sequence and J loses 4 bases, and the interval between the two ends is 2 bases. CDR1 is given as SGHNT and CDR2 as YENEEA, both from the germline V gene. Including cysteine and phenylalanine, the CDR3 has 12 amino acids. Of the read, only the CDR3 DNA is kept; its 36 bases are in frame from base 1. The sample's time point label is to be understood as: blood from clinic visit 5 months post-surgery; TSC patient then seizure free. The surgery cases showing the highest brain T cell transcript signatures were chosen for TCR beta chain sequencing of brain tissue and, when available, of blood. Before surgery, patients had received at least one anti-epileptic drug. The TCR-sequenced patients were children whose drug-resistant epilepsy was caused by tuberous sclerosis complex, focal cortical dysplasia, Rasmussen encephalitis or hemimegalencephaly. The Monarch genomic DNA purification kit was used to extract bulk genomic DNA from unsorted brain tissue and from whole blood.

In the case of this clone: What this receptor recognizes is not known. The sample holds no much larger clone one base away, and base qualities are not on file.

The sample consisted of peripheral blood, taken about 5 months after surgery. This receptor was identified in a boy under two years old with tuberous sclerosis and intractable seizures. This chain is built from TRBV11-3 and TRBJ1-5, with an unclear D gene assignment. For the CDR3, the sequence is CASSLGNQPQHF. The DNA sequence follows: TGTGCCAGCAGCTTAGGTAATCAGCCCCAGCATTTT.